This entry features one T cell receptor (beta chain) sequence. Germline and junction disagree at one end, which may indicate a read error. This entry comes from a study of beta chain features in type 1 diabetes. Study-level background: All of the samples together had some 99 million sorted cells examined.

This CDR3 is built from 14 residues. CDR1 and CDR2 from the germline V gene are ENHRY and SYGVKD. Expressed TCRB transcripts were sequenced because the isolated RNA had all been reverse transcribed beforehand. Profiled with immunoSEQ multiplex PCR; TCRdb holds only in-frame clones, not every one. The repertoire holds approximately 330,000 clones, with approximately 11% as singletons. The chain links TRBV10-3 to TRBJ2-7; TRBD2 matches 12 bases. The material sequenced was naive CD4+ T cells from blood. This receptor was taken from a woman in her thirties in good health. DNA for the CDR3: TGTGCCATCAGTGAGTCACCTAGCGGGAGGGCCACCGACTTC. This encodes CAISESPSGRATDF.